This T cell receptor beta chain emerged from a study of cytomegalovirus exposure and HLA in healthy donors. The PCR contained 60 Vbeta and 13 Jbeta primers. Assay: immunoSEQ multiplex PCR; the TCRdb copy retains only in-frame clones and omits some. Here the sample spans under 110,000 clones, roughly 80% being singletons. V lost 4 bases to trimming and J lost 3 bases, with 13 bases between them. The CDR3 is made up of 15 amino acids. In germline, CDR1 is MNHEY, CDR2 SVGAGI. The source of this sequence is a man in his forties in good health and CMV-seronegative. V is TRBV6-5 and J is TRBJ1-3, with D tentatively TRBD1 (6 bases). Specimen: PBMCs. The CDR3 bases are TGTGCCAGCAGTTTACAGGGTGTCAGTGGAAACACCATATATTTT. Translation: CASSLQGVSGNTIYF.